Below, 29 T cell receptor beta chains from the same sample are listed, as sequenced in a study of cytomegalovirus exposure and HLA in healthy donors. In the PCR, 60 Vbeta and 13 Jbeta primers were used. Produced via immunoSEQ multiplex PCR; TCRdb's table is partial and in-frame only. The sample records about 180,000 clones, about 81% being singletons. The specimen was PBMCs. These receptors originate from a man in his forties in good health and CMV-seronegative.

This chain connects TRBV28 to TRBJ2-5, with 8 positions matching TRBD2. The CDR3 has 14 amino acids. Germline V CDR1 and CDR2: MDHEN, SYDVKM. V lost 7 bases, J lost 5 bases, and 9 bases stayed unmatched. The CDR3 sequence is CASISGRALETQYF. CDR3 bases: TGTGCCAGCATCTCCGGGAGGGCCCTGGAGACCCAGTACTTC.

V gene TRBV9 combines with J gene TRBJ2-1; D perhaps matches TRBD2 (6 bases). Trimming left V 3 bases short and J 4 bases short, with 14 bases between. Germline CDR1 SGDLS, CDR2 YYNGEE. The CDR3 extends over 15 amino acids. DNA for the CDR3: TGTGCCAGCAGCGACCAAGGACTACAATACAATGAGCAGTTCTTC. Protein product: CASSDQGLQYNEQFF. Together with reference TRBV9 and TRBJ2-1, the CDR3 gives the full variable domain: DSGVTQTPKHLITATGQRVTLRCSPRSGDLSVYWYQQSLDQGLQFLIQYYNGEERAKGNILERFSAQQFPDLHSELNLSSLELGDSALYFCASSDQGLQYNEQFFGPGTRLTVL.

The chain uses TRBV14 and TRBJ2-7; D may be TRBD2 (5 bases). The V end lost 4 bases, the J end lost 0 bases, and 16 bases lay between the germline ends. The length of the CDR3 is 16 residues. Germline CDR1 is SGHDN and CDR2 is FVKESK. The CDR3 region is CASSPYGRVNSYEQYF. CDR3 nucleotides: TGTGCCAGCAGCCCTTATGGGCGGGTGAACTCCTACGAGCAGTACTTC.

The chain employs TRBV19 and TRBJ1-4; D might be TRBD1 (5 bases). Germline CDR1 reads LNHDA; CDR2 reads SQIVND (reference sequence). The V end was cut by 6 bases, the J end by 6 bases, with 17 bases between. This CDR3 comprises 15 residues. Written as DNA, the CDR3 is TGTGCCAGTAGCCCGACCGGGGGAGAGCATGAAAAACTGTTTTTT. This sequence encodes CASSPTGGEHEKLFF.

This chain's CDR3 is CASSQKTGSDEQYF. CDR3 sequence (DNA): TGTGCCAGCTCCCAAAAGACAGGATCGGACGAGCAGTACTTC. The V gene is TRBV18, the J gene TRBJ2-7; TRBD1 might be the D (6 bases). This CDR3 is built from 14 residues. Germline CDR1 reads KGHSH; CDR2 reads LQKENI. V lost 6 bases, J lost 5 bases, and 17 bases lay in between.

On this clone: An end of the junction does not agree with germline; a read error may underlie this. The rearrangement uses TRBV30 and TRBJ1-2; D remains unclear. Per the germline V gene, CDR1 is GTSNPN and CDR2 is SVGIG (reference sequence). The CDR3 loop spans 11 amino acids. CDR3 DNA: TGCGCCTCCACTGATAACTATGGCTACACCTTC. Its translation is CASTDNYGYTF.

V gene TRBV2 combines with J gene TRBJ2-5; no clear D. Germline-derived CDR1 and CDR2 are SNHLY and FYNNEI. V lost 4 bases and J 3 bases, leaving 12 bases between the germline ends. This CDR3 is 14 amino acids long. DNA of the CDR3: TGTGCCAGCAGTGTGAATTTGGGCAAAGAGACCCAGTACTTC. Protein: CASSVNLGKETQYF.

The V gene is TRBV27, the J gene TRBJ2-2; 10 bases map to TRBD2. The CDR3 is made up of 17 amino acids. Germline lookup yields CDR1 MNHEY and CDR2 SMNVEV (reference sequence). V gave up 3 bases and J gave up 1 base; unmatched junction bases: 5. CDR3 residues: CASSFRVAGGNTGELFF. The CDR3 bases are TGTGCCAGCAGTTTTCGGGTAGCGGGAGGGAACACCGGGGAGCTGTTTTTT.

The CDR3 nucleotides are TGTGCCAGCAGCCAATACCGGGGAGGCAGCGACACTGAAGCTTTCTTT. It is translated as CASSQYRGGSDTEAFF. V and J are TRBV14 and TRBJ1-1; D is undetermined. There are 16 residues in the CDR3. CDR1 SGHDN and CDR2 FVKESK come from the germline V gene. Between the trimmed V and J ends, which lost 2 bases and 3 bases, there was a span of 16 bases.

The V gene is TRBV28, the J gene TRBJ1-1, with TRBD1 identical over 9 bases. The V and J ends lost 8 bases and 5 bases, in that order; junction bases with no gene match: 12. This CDR3 comprises 15 residues. CDR1 and CDR2 from the germline V gene are MDHEN and SYDVKM. This CDR3 is CASQGAGTGRTEAFF. The CDR3 nucleotides are TGTGCCAGCCAGGGGGCCGGGACAGGGAGAACTGAAGCTTTCTTT. The full variable domain, with the rest looked up from reference TRBV28 and TRBJ1-1, is DVKVTQSSRYLVKRTGEKVFLECVQDMDHENMFWYRQDPGLGLRLIYFSYDVKMKEKGDIPEGYSVSREKKERFSLILESASTNQTSMYLCASQGAGTGRTEAFFGQGTRLTVV.

This clone was detected only a few times. The V gene is TRBV28, the J gene TRBJ2-7, with TRBD1 matching 8 bases. This CDR3 has 16 residues. Germline CDR1 reads MDHEN; CDR2 reads SYDVKM. Unmatched junction bases numbered 9, after V lost 2 bases and J lost 3 bases. CDR3: CASSLGGAGGFYEQYF. The CDR3, as DNA: TGTGCCAGCAGTTTAGGTGGGGCAGGGGGCTTCTACGAGCAGTACTTC.

The chain recombines TRBV7-2 with TRBJ2-1; tentative D call: TRBD2 (5 bases). Per the germline V gene, CDR1 is SGHTA and CDR2 is FQGNSA. The ends were cut back, 2 bases at V and 5 bases at J, with 7 bases in the middle. The CDR3 is 13 amino acids. This CDR3 reads CASSLPSNNEQFF. Here the CDR3 DNA reads TGTGCCAGCAGCTTACCTAGCAACAATGAGCAGTTCTTC.

The gene calls are TRBV4-1 and TRBJ2-3; D unclear. CDR3 length: 14 amino acids. Trimming removed 2 bases from V and 1 base from J, with 7 bases in between. Germline values: CDR1 MGHRA, CDR2 YSYEKL. CDR3 protein: CASSQPGRTDTQYF. As DNA, the CDR3 is TGCGCCAGCAGCCAACCCGGTCGCACAGATACGCAGTATTTT.

V usage is TRBV15 and J usage is TRBJ2-2, with 8 nucleotides matching TRBD1. The CDR3 spans 14 residues. V was clipped by 8 bases and J by 6 bases; unmatched bases: 8. Germline CDR1 LNHNV, CDR2 YYDKDF (reference sequence). CDR3 DNA: TGTGCCACCGGACAGGGTCTATGGGCCGGGGAGCTGTTTTTT. Its protein is CATGQGLWAGELFF.

The genes are TRBV5-1 and TRBJ2-2, with 8 bases matching TRBD1. The CDR3 consists of 15 residues. The germline V gene has CDR1 SGHRS and CDR2 YFSETQ. V gave up 2 bases and J gave up 6 bases; unmatched junction bases: 6. The CDR3, as DNA: TGCGCCAGCAGCTTAGGACAGGGTCTATCCGGGGAGCTGTTTTTT. Protein: CASSLGQGLSGELFF.

This chain connects TRBV6-5 to TRBJ2-7, with TRBD2 identical over 10 bases. The assigned J gene may be wrong: the sequence end matches TRBJ2-5 better. CDR1 and CDR2 from the germline V gene are MNHEY and SVGAGI. The CDR3 extends over 16 amino acids. CDR3 DNA sequence: TGTGCCAGCAGTTACGGAAGCGGGGGGGCGTCAGAGACCCAGTACTTC. Protein: CASSYGSGGASETQYF.

J is TRBJ1-1 and V is TRBV6-1, with 7 positions matching TRBD1. The germline V gene has CDR1 MNHNS and CDR2 SASEGT. The CDR3 has 13 residues. V gave up 5 bases and J gave up 6 bases; unmatched junction bases: 6. The CDR3 bases are TGTGCCAGCAGTCGACAGGGAGTTGCTGAAGCTTTCTTT. This translates into CASSRQGVAEAFF.

This chain links TRBV6-1 with TRBJ1-2, with 7 bases fitting TRBD1. Trimming cost V 8 bases and J 6 bases; bases outside gene matches: 3. The CDR3 is made up of 11 amino acids. The germline CDR1 and CDR2 sequences are MNHNS and SASEGT. The CDR3 region is CASRQGDGYTF. The CDR3 DNA follows: TGTGCCAGCCGACAGGGAGATGGCTACACCTTC.

The chain joins TRBV4-1 to TRBJ2-4, with TRBD1 matching 8 bases. The CDR3 contains 18 residues. CDR1 MGHRA and CDR2 YSYEKL come from the germline V gene. V lost 4 bases, J lost 0 bases, and 11 bases stayed unmatched. CDR3 residues: CASSPQGAGGLAKNIQYF. The CDR3 coding sequence is TGCGCCAGCAGCCCCCAGGGGGCCGGGGGTCTAGCCAAAAACATTCAGTACTTC.

The count of this clone is one. The gene calls are TRBV6-1 and TRBJ2-2; TRBD2 agrees at 7 bases. Unmatched junction bases numbered 9, after V lost 4 bases and J lost 7 bases. The germline gives CDR1 MNHNS, CDR2 SASEGT. The CDR3 is 15 residues long. CDR3 region: CASSVPREDDGELFF. The DNA for the CDR3 is TGTGCCAGCAGTGTCCCTCGGGAGGATGACGGGGAGCTGTTTTTT.

The V gene is TRBV18, the J gene TRBJ1-5; D gene ambiguous. Trimming took 6 bases from V and 0 from J, leaving 12 bases between them. Germline loops: CDR1 KGHSH, CDR2 LQKENI. The CDR3 covers 15 residues. The CDR3 spells CASSLSEGSNQPQHF. The CDR3 bases are TGTGCCAGCTCCCTGTCAGAGGGTAGCAATCAGCCCCAGCATTTT.

This rearrangement joins TRBV4-3 to TRBJ2-7; D is unclear. V shed 0 bases and J shed 2 bases, with 14 bases lying between them. In germline, CDR1 is LGHNA, CDR2 YSLEER. The CDR3 sequence is 16 residues long. This CDR3 is CASSQELARMPYEQYF. The CDR3 DNA follows: TGCGCCAGCAGCCAAGAATTGGCCCGAATGCCCTACGAGCAGTACTTC.

The rearrangement links TRBV18 to TRBJ2-5; TRBD2 aligns across 7 bases. J gave up 5 bases and V 2 bases, and 2 bases lay outside the gene matches. The germline gives CDR1 KGHSH, CDR2 LQKENI. This CDR3 is built from 13 residues. The CDR3 sequence: CASSPWREETQYF. DNA of the CDR3: TGTGCCAGCTCACCATGGCGGGAGGAGACCCAGTACTTC.

The CDR3 loop reads CATSLRGPVTDTQYF. CDR3 DNA sequence: TGTGCCACTTCCCTAAGGGGGCCTGTCACAGATACGCAGTATTTT. The J gene is TRBJ2-3, the V gene TRBV15; TRBD1 matches at 7 bases. This CDR3 region has 15 residues. Germline V CDR1 and CDR2: LNHNV, YYDKDF (reference sequence). Losses at the gene ends were 9 bases for V and 2 bases for J; bases not matched to a gene: 11.

J is TRBJ2-1 and V is TRBV28; 7 bases line up with TRBD2. With V trimmed by 2 bases and J by 1 base, 8 bases remained unmatched. The germline V gene encodes CDR1 MDHEN and CDR2 SYDVKM. CDR3 length: 17 amino acids. The CDR3 loop is CASSLRSLAVSYNEQFF. The CDR3 DNA reads TGTGCCAGCAGTTTAAGATCCCTAGCGGTATCCTACAATGAGCAGTTCTTC.

This rearrangement joins TRBV6-1 to TRBJ2-2, with 9 positions matching TRBD1. After removal of 1 base from V and 2 bases from J, the junction contained 5 bases not matched to a gene. The CDR3 is 17 residues long. Germline CDR1 is MNHNS and CDR2 is SASEGT. CDR3 protein: CASSEEDRGINTGELFF. CDR3 coding DNA: TGTGCCAGCAGTGAAGAGGACAGGGGAATTAACACCGGGGAGCTGTTTTTT.

This sequence joins TRBV4-3 and TRBJ1-4, with a possible D match to TRBD1 (5 bases). V was pared by 1 base and J by 7 bases, with 13 bases between. Germline V gives CDR1 LGHNA, CDR2 YSLEER. The CDR3 consists of 15 residues. The DNA of the CDR3 is TGCGCCAGCAGCCAAGGGGGGGACGGCGCTGAAAAACTGTTTTTT. It yields the protein CASSQGGDGAEKLFF.

This chain connects TRBV29-1 to TRBJ2-1, with TRBD1 matching 12 bases. This CDR3 comprises 13 residues. Germline V gene data show CDR1 as SQVTM and CDR2 as ANQGSEA. V gave up 4 bases and J gave up 10 bases; unmatched junction bases: 5. CDR3 amino acids: CSVVGTGGEEQFF. The DNA for the CDR3 is TGCAGCGTTGTCGGGACAGGGGGCGAGGAGCAGTTCTTC.

This clone was observed a few times. The chain joins TRBV25-1 to TRBJ2-7; a possible D gene is TRBD1 (6 bases). The CDR3 runs 14 residues. Germline V gene lookup returns CDR1 MGHDK and CDR2 SYGVNS. V was shortened by 5 bases and J by 2 bases, with 13 bases between the two germline ends. Here the CDR3 reads CASSKDRPPYEQYF. CDR3 bases: TGTGCCAGCAGTAAAGACAGGCCACCCTACGAGCAGTACTTC.